This is a list of T cell receptor beta chains from one sample in a study of cytomegalovirus exposure and HLA in healthy donors. The repertoire was sequenced with immunoSEQ multiplex PCR; TCRdb's copy has only in-frame clones and lacks some. The sample shows over 150,000 clones, around 84% of them seen only once. The sample consisted of PBMCs. The receptors were gathered from a woman in her thirties or forties in good health and CMV-seropositive. The CDR3 runs from the conserved cysteine through the conserved F or W. A D gene is named only where the DNA matches it firmly. Part of the rows lack a size; the others show once, few, many or a class for expanded clones.

J gene,V gene,clone size,D gene,CDR3 DNA,CDR3 protein
TRBJ1-1,TRBV28,-,-,TGTGCCAGCAACTACCACGGCCCCGGGGGTACGAACACTGAAGCTTTCTTT,CASNYHGPGGTNTEAFF
TRBJ2-3,TRBV19,-,TRBD2,TGTGCCAGTGACCTGGCGGGAGGAGGGACAGATACGCAGTATTTT,CASDLAGGGTDTQYF
TRBJ2-1,TRBV7-9,-,-,TGTGCCAGCAGCTCCTACAGTTACAATGAGCAGTTCTTC,CASSSYSYNEQFF
TRBJ2-7,TRBV28,-,-,TGTGCCAGCCAACTCCCTCTGGGGCAGCCTGGTAAAGGGCAGTACTTC,CASQLPLGQPGKGQYF
TRBJ2-7,TRBV11-2,-,TRBD2,TGTGCCAGCCAGACAATAGCGGGAGCCGGCCCCTACGAGCAGTACTTC,CASQTIAGAGPYEQYF
TRBJ2-3,TRBV29-1,-,TRBD2,TGCAGCGTTGAATTCCGGGACAGATCCGGGACTAGCGGGAGTTTCGATACGCAGTATTTT,CSVEFRDRSGTSGSFDTQYF
TRBJ2-1,TRBV27,-,TRBD1,TGTGCCAGCAGTGAATTCCGGGACAGGGGGCTCGTTGAGCAGTTCTTC,CASSEFRDRGLVEQFF
TRBJ2-3,TRBV6-1,-,TRBD2,TGTGCCAGCAGTGGAGCACTAGCGGGCGCGCTAAGCACAGATACGCAGTATTTT,CASSGALAGALSTDTQYF
TRBJ2-3,TRBV19,-,TRBD2,TGTGCCAGTAGTACCCGGCTAGCGGGGAGCACAGATACGCAGTATTTT,CASSTRLAGSTDTQYF
TRBJ2-1,TRBV19,-,TRBD2,TGTGCCAGCAAAAGCGGGAGGGCCTACAATGAGCAGTTCTTC,CASKSGRAYNEQFF
TRBJ2-1,TRBV7-2,-,-,TGTGCCAGCAGCTTAACAAGCTCCTACAATGAGCAGTTCTTC,CASSLTSSYNEQFF
TRBJ2-5,TRBV11-2,-,TRBD2,TGTGCCAGCAGCTTAGGACTAGCGGGGTCCCAAGAGACCCAGTACTTC,CASSLGLAGSQETQYF
TRBJ2-5,TRBV7-9,-,TRBD2,TGTGCCAGCAGCTCTCGCCTAGCGGGAGTAGAGACCCAGTACTTC,CASSSRLAGVETQYF
TRBJ2-3,TRBV19,-,TRBD2,TGTGCCAGTAGTAGGGTGCGGGAGGCGCAGTATTTT,CASSRVREAQYF
TRBJ2-3,TRBV5-4,-,TRBD2,TGTGCCAGCAGCTTGGTCAGCGGGAGGGGAGCAGATACGCAGTATTTT,CASSLVSGRGADTQYF
TRBJ1-2,TRBV25-1,-,TRBD1,TGTGCCAAGATAATAGGACAGGTCCCCCCTAACTATGGCTACACCTTC,CAKIIGQVPPNYGYTF
TRBJ1-5,TRBV7-8,-,TRBD1,TGTGCCAGCGCCAAACTTGGACTCGGACAGGGAGATCAGCCCCAGCATTTT,CASAKLGLGQGDQPQHF
TRBJ2-5,TRBV7-3,-,TRBD1,TGTGCCAGCAGCGAGGGACAGGGGGGGAAAGAGACCCAGTACTTC,CASSEGQGGKETQYF
TRBJ2-1,TRBV30,-,TRBD1,TGTGCCTGGAGTGTACGAGGGACAGGGTTCCTGGGTGAGCAGTTCTTC,CAWSVRGTGFLGEQFF
TRBJ1-5,TRBV6-5,-,-,TGTGCCAGCAGCCCCAGGGACTGGCGAGATCAGCCCCAGCATTTT,CASSPRDWRDQPQHF
TRBJ2-1,TRBV14,-,TRBD1,TGTGCCAGCAGCCGACAGGGATACACCTACAATGAGCAGTTCTTC,CASSRQGYTYNEQFF
TRBJ2-5,TRBV5-4,-,TRBD2,TGTGCCAGCAGGTCGGGACTAGCGGGAGCTGAGACCCAGTACTTC,CASRSGLAGAETQYF
TRBJ1-5,TRBV28,-,TRBD1,TGTGCCAGCAGGCGGCGGGACAGCCACCCACATTTT,CASRRRDSHPHF
TRBJ1-2,TRBV2,-,-,TGTGCCAGCAGCGAAGGTTCGCGGCGCGTAAGTGGCTACACCTTC,CASSEGSRRVSGYTF
TRBJ2-7,TRBV11-3,few,-,TGTGCCAGCAGCCGATCCAGGGACACTAGCTCCTACGAGCAGTACTTC,CASSRSRDTSSYEQYF
TRBJ2-6,TRBV7-2,-,TRBD2,TGTGCCAGCAGCGTGGGACTAGCGGGCTTCTCTGGGGCCAACGTCCTGACTTTC,CASSVGLAGFSGANVLTF
TRBJ2-2,TRBV28,-,TRBD1,TGTGCCAGCAGGCGAAGCAGACAGGGCGCGACCGGGGAGCTGTTTTTT,CASRRSRQGATGELFF
TRBJ2-5,TRBV11-2,-,TRBD2,TGTGCCAGCAGCTCGGGTACTAGCGGGAACCAAGAGACCCAGTACTTC,CASSSGTSGNQETQYF
TRBJ2-1,TRBV5-1,-,TRBD2,TGCGCCAGCAGCCGTAGCGGGACCTCCTACAATGAGCAGTTCTTC,CASSRSGTSYNEQFF
TRBJ2-3,TRBV7-9,few,-,TGTGCCAGCAGCTTAACGGGGAACCCAGAGATGTTTACGCAGTATTTT,CASSLTGNPEMFTQYF
TRBJ2-3,TRBV27,few,TRBD2,TGTGCCAGCAGTTTGGCGACTAGCCGGACAGATACGCAGTATTTT,CASSLATSRTDTQYF
TRBJ2-5,TRBV10-1,-,-,TGCGCCAGCAGTAAAACAGGCAATCAAGAGACCCAGTACTTC,CASSKTGNQETQYF
TRBJ2-1,TRBV9,-,-,TGTGCCAGCAGCCGAGGGGGATCCTACAATGAGCAGTTCTTC,CASSRGGSYNEQFF
TRBJ2-7,TRBV21-1,-,-,TGTGCCAGCAGCAAAGAGGATAGCGGGAGGGCGTACGAGCAGTACTTC,CASSKEDSGRAYEQYF
TRBJ2-3,TRBV5-1,-,-,TGCGCCAGCAGCCCGCGGACACCCCACACAGATACGCAGTATTTT,CASSPRTPHTDTQYF
TRBJ2-7,TRBV6-5,-,-,TGTGCCAGCAGTCAACCCGGGACAACCTACGAGCAGTACTTC,CASSQPGTTYEQYF
TRBJ1-5,TRBV18,-,-,TGTGCCAGCTCACCATGGGGCCTGAATCAGCCCCAGCATTTT,CASSPWGLNQPQHF
TRBJ1-1,TRBV5-1,-,-,TGCGCCAGCACTATACACGGGGGGACTGAAGCTTTCTTT,CASTIHGGTEAFF
TRBJ2-1,TRBV5-1,-,-,TGCGCCAGCAGTCACGGTCGGGGGAGCTCCTACAATGAGCAGTTCTTC,CASSHGRGSSYNEQFF
TRBJ2-1,TRBV29-1,-,TRBD2,TGCAGCACAAACCCCGGGACTAGCTACAATGAGCAGTTCTTC,CSTNPGTSYNEQFF
TRBJ2-1,TRBV6-6,few,-,TGTGCCAGCAGTTTTGGGAGCTCCTACAATGAGCAGTTCTTC,CASSFGSSYNEQFF
TRBJ2-3,TRBV30,-,-,TGTGCCTGCCCCAGCGGAAGAAGGACAGATACGCAGTATTTT,CACPSGRRTDTQYF
TRBJ2-3,TRBV27,once,-,TGTGCCAGCAGTTTAACAGGGAAGGTGACAGATACGCAGTATTTT,CASSLTGKVTDTQYF
TRBJ1-1,TRBV5-1,-,TRBD1,TGCGCCAGCAGCGTGAGGACAGGGGACCTCACTGAAGCTTTCTTT,CASSVRTGDLTEAFF
TRBJ2-7,TRBV7-2,once,TRBD2,TGTGCCAGCAGCTCCTTAGCGGGCCACGAGCAGTACTTC,CASSSLAGHEQYF
TRBJ2-5,TRBV5-8,-,-,TGTGCCAGCAGCCACCGGGACACCCAAGAGACCCAGTACTTC,CASSHRDTQETQYF
TRBJ2-5,TRBV7-6,-,TRBD2,TGTGCCAGCAGCCGTCGACAGGGACAACTAGCGGGCCTCACAGGGACCCAGTACTTC,CASSRRQGQLAGLTGTQYF
TRBJ2-7,TRBV7-3,-,-,TGTGCCAGCAGCGAGGACAACTCCTACGAGCAGTACTTC,CASSEDNSYEQYF
TRBJ2-7,TRBV19,-,TRBD2,TGTGCCAGTAGTACCTCGACTAGCGGGAGTATCTACGAGCAGTACTTC,CASSTSTSGSIYEQYF
TRBJ2-2,TRBV11-3,-,TRBD2,TGTGCCAGCAGCGTTAGCGGGAGGGGGCACACCGGGGAGCTGTTTTTT,CASSVSGRGHTGELFF